Detailed here is one T cell receptor beta chain. This sample includes further DNA sequences coding for the same CDR3. This specimen comes from a study of cytomegalovirus exposure and HLA in healthy donors. This CDR3 has 12 amino acids. Germline lookup yields CDR1 SEHNR and CDR2 FQNEAQ (reference sequence). V was clipped by 3 bases and J by 4 bases, with 7 bases between them. TCRdb's copy holds only in-frame clones and misses some; the assay was immunoSEQ multiplex PCR. The data show about 130,000 clones, with roughly 87% seen just once and approximately 9.2% held by the top ten. The chain links TRBV7-9 to TRBJ2-7; a weak D match, TRBD1 (5 bases). Material: PBMCs. The TCR comes from a woman between 18 and 29 years old in good health and CMV-seropositive. The chain's CDR3 is CASSFDSYEQYF. For the CDR3, the DNA is TGTGCCAGCAGCTTCGACAGTTACGAGCAGTACTTC.